This record looks at one T cell receptor beta chain sequence and its context. Its recognized antigen is unknown. Base-call qualities are not available, and no considerably larger clone is one nucleotide away. Aliquots of approximately 490,000 cells were frozen in DMSO/FBS in liquid nitrogen, and one aliquot per fraction was used for sequencing. All 30 patients in the study underwent endoscopy and small intestinal biopsy. Once intraepithelial cells had been isolated, the leftover biopsy tissue was digested with collagenase to release lamina propria cells. Genomic DNA was extracted from frozen unsorted cell fractions with the Qiagen DNeasy blood extraction kit. Library preparation used the immunoSEQ multiplex PCR assay. In a multiplexed PCR, the TR loci were amplified; reverse primers were designed against J gene segments, whereas forward primers were designed against V gene segments. The amplified CDR3 regions were sequenced using the Illumina HiSeq System. The paper's data handling went like this. Closely related reads were merged by a nearest-neighbour algorithm to remove PCR and sequencing errors and to collapse the data into unique sequences. Repertoires were summarised in terms of clonality and T cell density, with T cell density defined as TR molecules per amount of genomic DNA input. Public TRs were defined as CDR3 amino acid sequences in at least 80% of unsorted samples, then tested for differential abundance between coeliac and control samples. Each lamina propria sample was queried against a list of 200 to 250 published gliadin-specific TRB sequences. Kruskal-Wallis tests followed by Dunn post-tests were used to test for differences in clonality and density between disease groups. TCRdb retrieved this table from immuneACCESS and kept in-frame rearrangements only. Not all clones are present; in checked studies, unresolved V genes account for under half, and no reason is known for the remainder. V, J and clone size derive from that table, while D and trimming were established from the DNA sequence. This sample lists roughly 4,600 clones; roughly 70% were detected once. The ten most abundant clones make up about 6.3% of the sample.

The CDR3 covers 14 residues, taking in both the cysteine and the phenylalanine. The DNA shown is the 42-base CDR3, in frame from base 1. V is reduced by 6 bases and J by 1 base, leaving a spacing of 12 bases between them. CDR1 and CDR2, per the germline V gene, are MNHNS and SASEGT. The data stem from a study of coeliac disease (dated 2022 in TCRdb). In the study overall: Coeliac patients were classed as newly diagnosed active disease, refractory coeliac disease type I, or disease controlled by a gluten-free diet. High-resolution HLA typing was unavailable, so biased TRBV7-2 usage was queried as a proof of principle. Next-generation sequencing of rearranged TRB and TRG CDR3 regions was applied to small intestinal lymphocyte fractions from coeliac and non-coeliac patients. The aim was to characterise TR repertoires of small intestinal T cells in active, refractory type I and gluten-free-diet-treated coeliac disease. A total of some 30 patients took part in the full study: around 22 had serologically confirmed coeliac disease and 8 were controls with non-small intestinal disorders. Samples from roughly 27 subjects were successfully TRB sequenced, and these included more than 20 paired samples of bulk unsorted intraepithelial and lamina propria cells.

General findings and caveats noted by the study authors: The authors considered the approach unsuitable for unbiased detection of gliadin-specific T cells, which are scarce and rarely shared between patients. TRB repertoires were found to be largely private, with most amino acid sequences unique to one sample, and no significant difference in V-gene usage was found between disease groups. Published gliadin-specific TRB sequences were found in about 45% of the 18 coeliac lamina propria samples but in only 1 of 6 controls. TRB and TRG repertoires of active coeliac intraepithelial and lamina propria samples showed lower clonality than controls, suggesting recruitment of diverse T cells. High-purity fractions were not obtained when intraepithelial cells were separated from lamina propria cells, so cross-contamination between compartments was possible.

The rearranged chain carries TRBV6-1 and TRBJ1-2, with the D gene uncertain. The specimen was lymphocytes from the gut lamina propria. The meaning of the sample's cell subset or site label: lamina propria cell (LPC) fraction of small intestinal biopsy. This clonotype was obtained from a man aged 18 to 30 with celiac disease on a gluten-free diet. The CDR3 has the sequence CASSEGWGNYGYTF. Here is the DNA: TGTGCCAGCAGCGAGGGTTGGGGTAACTATGGCTACACCTTC.